This T cell receptor (beta chain) was identified in a study of brain T cells in children with intractable seizures. V was clipped by 2 bases and J by 6 bases; unmatched bases: 14. The CDR3 is 19 residues long. CDR1 MDHEN and CDR2 SYDVKM come from the germline V gene. TCRdb's table, derived via immunoSEQ multiplex PCR, lists solely in-frame clones and lacks some. The sample lists 50,000 to 75,000 clones, roughly 95% occurring once. V usage is TRBV28 and J usage is TRBJ2-1; TRBD2 aligns across 12 bases. The source was peripheral blood, collected at surgery. The sequence came from a boy in the first two years of life with focal cortical dysplasia and intractable seizures. CDR3 nucleotide sequence: TGTGCCAGCAGTTTAGTCGCTAGCGGGAGGGCCGGGGGACTCAATGAGCAGTTCTTC. The encoded protein is CASSLVASGRAGGLNEQFF.